This passage covers 17 T cell receptor beta chains from one sample sequenced in a study of T cells after posttransplantation cyclophosphamide. Generated by immunoSEQ multiplex PCR, the TCRdb table keeps only in-frame clones and is missing some. The sample holds some 53,000 clones, about 86% seen once. Sequenced material: PBMCs. The receptor set was obtained from a man younger than 45 with a blood cancer, CMV-positive, and with a related stem cell donor.

J is TRBJ1-1 and V is TRBV29-1; D unresolved. Per the germline V gene, CDR1 is SQVTM and CDR2 is ANQGSEA. The CDR3 totals 12 residues. V gave up 5 bases and J gave up 0 bases, with 7 bases separating them. CDR3 loop: CSVYTVNTEAFF. CDR3 nucleotides: TGCAGCGTTTACACCGTGAACACTGAAGCTTTCTTT.

The chain links TRBV5-1 to TRBJ2-7, with 7 bases aligning to TRBD1. The V gene's germline CDR1 is SGHRS and CDR2 YFSETQ. The junction had 10 bases not matched to a gene; V was cut back by 2 bases and J by 2 bases. This CDR3 comprises 16 residues. CDR3 sequence reads: CASSLSGGSIPYEQYF. CDR3 DNA: TGCGCCAGCAGCTTATCAGGGGGATCCATACCCTACGAGCAGTACTTC.

V is TRBV6-6 and J is TRBJ2-1; the D is unclear. V lost 0 bases and J lost 0, with 9 bases in between. CDR1 and CDR2 (germline): MNHNY, SVGAGI (reference sequence). This CDR3 contains 16 residues. The DNA for the CDR3 is TGTGCCAGCAGTTACTCGAGCACCTCCTCCTACAATGAGCAGTTCTTC. This translates into CASSYSSTSSYNEQFF.

The genes are TRBV7-9 and TRBJ2-1; 12 nucleotides match TRBD2. V dropped 5 bases and J dropped 3; count of bases not matched to a gene: 2. In germline, CDR1 is SEHNR, CDR2 FQNEAQ (reference sequence). This CDR3 spans 15 amino acids. In DNA, the CDR3 is TGTGCCAGCAGCCGACTAGCGGGGGACTACAATGAGCAGTTCTTC. It codes for CASSRLAGDYNEQFF.

The CDR3 DNA reads as TGTGCCAGCAGCGTAGATCGTGGGAGGTACAACACCGGGGAGCTGTTTTTT. Translation gives CASSVDRGRYNTGELFF. The gene calls are TRBV9 and TRBJ2-2, with a tentative D call TRBD2 (6 bases). The CDR3 loop spans 17 amino acids. Deletions cut 0 bases from V and 2 bases from J, with 14 bases between. Germline-derived CDR1 and CDR2 are SGDLS and YYNGEE.

V is TRBV5-5 and J is TRBJ2-2; 7 nucleotides line up with TRBD2. CDR1 is SGHKS, CDR2 YYEKEE, per germline (reference sequence). V lost 0 bases to trimming and J lost 8 bases; unmatched junction nucleotides: 7. The CDR3 has 15 amino acids. CDR3 loop: CASSLGLALVGELFF. DNA for the CDR3: TGTGCCAGCAGCTTGGGACTAGCCCTGGTGGGGGAGCTGTTTTTT. The full variable domain, completed using reference TRBV5-5 and TRBJ2-2, is DAGVTQSPTHLIKTRGQQVTLRCSPISGHKSVSWYQQVLGQGPQFIFQYYEKEERGRGNFPDRFSARQFPNYSSELNVNALLLGDSALYLCASSLGLALVGELFFGEGSRLTVL.

This chain joins TRBV21-1 and TRBJ1-4; the table gives TRBD1 as D, unverified against the DNA. TRBV21-1 is a known pseudogene. CDR3 length: 13 amino acids. CDR3 residues: CASSPQGFEKLFF. In DNA form, the CDR3 reads TGTGCCAGCAGCCCACAGGGTTTTGAAAAACTGTTTTTT.

This clone is labeled medium-sized. The V gene is TRBV5-6, the J gene TRBJ2-5; the D gene is possibly TRBD2 (5 bases). The V and J ends lost 0 bases and 1 base respectively, with 10 bases between them. The CDR3 has 15 residues. Germline V gene data show CDR1 as SGHDT and CDR2 as YYEEEE. DNA for the CDR3: TGTGCCAGCAGCTTGGATGATACTAGCCAAGAGACCCAGTACTTC. It translates to CASSLDDTSQETQYF.

This sequence joins TRBV27 and TRBJ1-2; D ambiguous. Germline V gives CDR1 MNHEY, CDR2 SMNVEV (reference sequence). The length of the CDR3 is 13 residues. With 0 bases removed from V and 8 bases from J, the gap between germline ends came to 10 bases. CDR3: CASSLSPRMGYTF. In nucleotides, the CDR3 is TGTGCCAGCAGTTTATCACCCAGGATGGGCTACACCTTC.

This clone occurred a few times. This chain uses TRBV21-1 with TRBJ1-5; the D call in the table, TRBD1, was not verified against the DNA. TRBV21-1 is labeled a pseudogene. The CDR3 length is 15 residues. Here the CDR3 DNA reads TGTGCCAGCAGCGCAATTCGACAGGGGAATCAGCCCCAGCATTTT. Translation: CASSAIRQGNQPQHF.

The chain is built from TRBV19 and TRBJ1-5; D is ambiguous. The germline V gene has CDR1 LNHDA and CDR2 SQIVND (reference sequence). The CDR3 loop spans 14 amino acids. V lost 6 bases to trimming and J lost 0 bases, with 9 bases between them. CDR3 residues: CASRESYSNQPQHF. For the CDR3, the DNA is TGTGCCAGTAGGGAGAGTTATAGCAATCAGCCCCAGCATTTT.

This chain connects TRBV19 to TRBJ1-1; D perhaps matches TRBD1 (6 bases). The germline gives CDR1 LNHDA, CDR2 SQIVND (reference sequence). The CDR3 contains 21 residues. V was trimmed by 3 bases and J by 1 base, leaving 30 bases between them. The CDR3 coding sequence is TGTGCCAGTAGTATTACCCCCCCCTCACTCGTTACAGGGAGGGGGAACACTGAAGCTTTCTTT. Amino acid sequence: CASSITPPSLVTGRGNTEAFF.

The chain has TRBV4-1 and TRBJ2-5; 8 nucleotides line up with TRBD2. The CDR3 sequence is 14 residues long. The V gene end was trimmed by 1 base and the J gene end by 11 bases; junction bases not matched to a gene: 9. Germline V gene lookup returns CDR1 MGHRA and CDR2 YSYEKL. The CDR3 DNA follows: TGCGCCAGCAGCCAAGTTCCTTTGCGGGGGGAGCAGTACTTC. This gives the protein CASSQVPLRGEQYF.

The chain links TRBV5-1 to TRBJ2-1; 9 positions agree with TRBD2. The germline V gene has CDR1 SGHRS and CDR2 YFSETQ. The CDR3 loop spans 15 amino acids. J was trimmed by 5 bases and V by 4 bases; bases with no gene match: 7. CDR3 residues: CASSGRSGRHNEQFF. The DNA of the CDR3 is TGCGCCAGCAGCGGCCGAAGCGGGAGGCACAATGAGCAGTTCTTC.

The V call is TRBV27, the J call TRBJ1-5, with a tentative D call TRBD1 (6 bases). Per germline, CDR1 MNHEY and CDR2 SMNVEV (reference sequence). The CDR3 sequence is 16 residues long. The V and J ends lost 6 bases and 7 bases respectively, with 22 bases between them. CDR3 in amino acids: CASSFGTGGQGQPQHF. The CDR3 bases are TGTGCCAGCAGCTTTGGAACCGGGGGGCAAGGCCAGCCCCAGCATTTT.

This clone was detected only once. V is TRBV7-8 and J is TRBJ1-1; D gene uncertain. Per germline, CDR1 SGHVS and CDR2 FQNEAQ. CDR3 length: 11 amino acids. Deletions cut 1 base from V and 10 bases from J, with 7 bases between. CDR3 in DNA: TGTGCCAGCAGCTTAGTCCGGGTAGCTTTCTTT. This gives the protein CASSLVRVAFF.

The gene calls are TRBV11-3 and TRBJ2-5, with 8 bases lining up with TRBD2. CDR1 is SGHNT and CDR2 is YENEEA in the germline V gene. This CDR3 has 18 amino acids. J was trimmed by 2 bases and V by 5 bases; bases with no gene match: 16. CDR3 DNA: TGTGCCAGCAGCCAAGAGGGGAGAGCGGGAGAAGGTCAAGAGACCCAGTACTTC. Amino acid sequence: CASSQEGRAGEGQETQYF.